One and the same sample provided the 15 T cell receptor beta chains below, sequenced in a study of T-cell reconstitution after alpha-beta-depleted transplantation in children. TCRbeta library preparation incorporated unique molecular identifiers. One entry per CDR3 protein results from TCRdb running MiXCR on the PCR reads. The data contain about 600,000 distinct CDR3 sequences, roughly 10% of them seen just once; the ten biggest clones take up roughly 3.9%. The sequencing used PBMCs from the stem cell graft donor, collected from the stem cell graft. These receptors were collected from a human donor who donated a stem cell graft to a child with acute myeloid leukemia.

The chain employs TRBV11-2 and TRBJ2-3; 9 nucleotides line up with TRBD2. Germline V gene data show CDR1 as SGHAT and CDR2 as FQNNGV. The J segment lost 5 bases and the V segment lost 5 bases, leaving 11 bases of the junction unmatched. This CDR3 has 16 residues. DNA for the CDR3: TGTGCCAGCAGCCCTGGAGGACTAGCGTCAGTAGATACGCAGTATTTT. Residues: CASSPGGLASVDTQYF.

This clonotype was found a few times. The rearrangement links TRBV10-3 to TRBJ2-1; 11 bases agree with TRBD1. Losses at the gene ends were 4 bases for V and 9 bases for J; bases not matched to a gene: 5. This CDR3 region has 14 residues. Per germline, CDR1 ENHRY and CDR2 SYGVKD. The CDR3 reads CAISAGQGAREQFF. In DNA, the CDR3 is TGTGCCATCAGTGCAGGACAGGGGGCCCGTGAGCAGTTCTTC.

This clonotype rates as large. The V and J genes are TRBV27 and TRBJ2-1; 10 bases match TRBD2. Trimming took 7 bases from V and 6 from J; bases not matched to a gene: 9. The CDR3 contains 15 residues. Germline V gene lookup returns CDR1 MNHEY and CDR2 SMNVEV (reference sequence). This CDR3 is CASKKGLADFNEQFF. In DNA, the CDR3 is TGTGCCAGCAAGAAAGGACTAGCGGATTTCAATGAGCAGTTCTTC.

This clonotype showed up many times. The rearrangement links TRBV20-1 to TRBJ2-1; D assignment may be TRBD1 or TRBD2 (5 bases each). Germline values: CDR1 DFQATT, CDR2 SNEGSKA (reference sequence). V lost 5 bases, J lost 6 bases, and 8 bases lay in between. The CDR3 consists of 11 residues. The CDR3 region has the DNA TGCAGTGCTGATGGGGGCAATGAGCAGTTCTTC. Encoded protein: CSADGGNEQFF.

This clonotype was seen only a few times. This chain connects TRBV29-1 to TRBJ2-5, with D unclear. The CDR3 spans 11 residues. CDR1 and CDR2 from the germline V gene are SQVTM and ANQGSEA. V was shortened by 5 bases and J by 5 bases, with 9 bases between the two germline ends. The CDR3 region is CSVRLGETQYF. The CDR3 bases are TGCAGCGTTCGGTTGGGGGAGACCCAGTACTTC. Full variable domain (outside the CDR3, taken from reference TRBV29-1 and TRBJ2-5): SAVISQKPSRDICQRGTSLTIQCQVDSQVTMMFWYRQQPGQSLTLIATANQGSEATYESGFVIDKFPISRPNLTFSTLTVSNMSPEDSSIYLCSVRLGETQYFGPGTRLLVL.

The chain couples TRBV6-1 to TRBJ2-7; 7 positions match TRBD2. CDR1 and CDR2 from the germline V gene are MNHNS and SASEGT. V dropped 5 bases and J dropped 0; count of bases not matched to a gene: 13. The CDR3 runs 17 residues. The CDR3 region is CASSTKPGTTSSYEQYF. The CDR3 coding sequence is TGTGCCAGCAGTACAAAACCCGGGACTACAAGCTCCTACGAGCAGTACTTC.

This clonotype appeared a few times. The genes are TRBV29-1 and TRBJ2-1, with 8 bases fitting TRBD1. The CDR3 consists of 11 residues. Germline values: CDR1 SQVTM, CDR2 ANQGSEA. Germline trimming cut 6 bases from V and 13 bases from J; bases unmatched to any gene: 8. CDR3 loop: CSVHRGNLQFF. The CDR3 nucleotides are TGCAGCGTCCACAGGGGGAATCTTCAGTTCTTC.

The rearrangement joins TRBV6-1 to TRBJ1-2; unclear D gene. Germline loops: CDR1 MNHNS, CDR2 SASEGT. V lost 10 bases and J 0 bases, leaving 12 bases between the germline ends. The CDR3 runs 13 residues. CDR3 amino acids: CATLGPANYGYTF. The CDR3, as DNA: TGTGCCACCCTGGGCCCAGCTAACTATGGCTACACCTTC.

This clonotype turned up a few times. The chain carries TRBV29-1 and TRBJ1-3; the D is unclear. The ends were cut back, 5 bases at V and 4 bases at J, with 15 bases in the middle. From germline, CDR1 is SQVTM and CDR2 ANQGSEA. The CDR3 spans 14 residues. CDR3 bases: TGCAGCGTTCTGACGGGCGGGAAGGGAAACACCATATATTTT. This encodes CSVLTGGKGNTIYF.

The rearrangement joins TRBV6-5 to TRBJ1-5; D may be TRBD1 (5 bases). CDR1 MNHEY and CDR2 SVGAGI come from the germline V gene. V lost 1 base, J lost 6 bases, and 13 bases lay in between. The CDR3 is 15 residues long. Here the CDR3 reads CASSYFMGDSQPQHF. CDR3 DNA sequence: TGTGCCAGCAGTTACTTCATGGGGGATAGTCAGCCCCAGCATTTT.

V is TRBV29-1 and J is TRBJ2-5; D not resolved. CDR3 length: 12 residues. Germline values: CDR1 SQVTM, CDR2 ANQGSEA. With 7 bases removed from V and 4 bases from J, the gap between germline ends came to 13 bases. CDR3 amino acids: CSAAHVTETQYF. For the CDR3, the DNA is TGCAGCGCTGCCCATGTAACAGAGACCCAGTACTTC.

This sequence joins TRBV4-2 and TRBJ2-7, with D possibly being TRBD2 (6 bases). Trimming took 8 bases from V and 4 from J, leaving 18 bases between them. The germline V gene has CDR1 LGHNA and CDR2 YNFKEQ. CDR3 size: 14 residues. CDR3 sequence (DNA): TGTGCCAGCGGCCCCCGGGACTTCTTATACGAGCAGTACTTC. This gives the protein CASGPRDFLYEQYF.

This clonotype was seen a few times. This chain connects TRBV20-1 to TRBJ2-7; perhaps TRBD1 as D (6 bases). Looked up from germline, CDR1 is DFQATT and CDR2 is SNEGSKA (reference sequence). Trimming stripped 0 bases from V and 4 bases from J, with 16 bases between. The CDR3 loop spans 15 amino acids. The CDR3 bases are TGCAGTGCTAGAGATCAGCAGGGGAGTAGGTACGAGCAGTACTTC. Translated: CSARDQQGSRYEQYF.

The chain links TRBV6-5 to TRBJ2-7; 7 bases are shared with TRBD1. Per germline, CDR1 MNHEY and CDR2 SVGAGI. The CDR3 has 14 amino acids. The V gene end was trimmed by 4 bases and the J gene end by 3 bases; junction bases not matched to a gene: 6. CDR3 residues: CASSSGTVLYEQYF. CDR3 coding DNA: TGTGCCAGCAGTTCCGGGACAGTCCTCTACGAGCAGTACTTC.

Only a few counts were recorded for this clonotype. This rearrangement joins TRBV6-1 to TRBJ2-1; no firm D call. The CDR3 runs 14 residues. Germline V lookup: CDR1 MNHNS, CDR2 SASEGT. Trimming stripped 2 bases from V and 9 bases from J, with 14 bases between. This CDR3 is CASSENPPASEQFF. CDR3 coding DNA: TGTGCCAGCAGTGAAAACCCCCCAGCGAGTGAGCAGTTCTTC.